This TCR beta chain was captured in a study of cytomegalovirus exposure and HLA in healthy donors. Study-wide results and limits: Some public TCRs appeared in many individuals, while most sequences were rare. Among the CMV-associated chains, three were confirmed in vitro as specific for CMV antigens. Cytomegalovirus association was listed for 164 TCR beta chains.

The PCR was carried out with 60 Vbeta primers and 13 Jbeta primers. TCRdb's table, derived via immunoSEQ multiplex PCR, lists solely in-frame clones and lacks some. The table includes some 190,000 clones, around 80% detected once. V trimming: 5 bases; J trimming: 4 bases; junction bases outside the gene matches: 12. The CDR3 totals 18 residues. Germline values: CDR1 SEHNR, CDR2 FQNEAQ (reference sequence). This clone was recorded once. Its target is not known. The sequencing input was PBMCs. The gene calls are TRBV7-9 and TRBJ2-3; 13 positions agree with TRBD2. The clonotype was recovered from a woman in her 30s in good health and CMV-seronegative. The CDR3 loop reads CASSTRKLAGGRPDTQYF. In nucleotides, the CDR3 is TGTGCCAGCAGCACCCGTAAACTAGCGGGGGGGCGGCCAGATACGCAGTATTTT.